A single sample is the source of the 10 T cell receptor beta chains below, sequenced in a study of CD8 T cells in Susac syndrome. The authors reverse transcribed roughly 0.5 to 1 ug RNA with random hexamers. MiXCR was run by TCRdb on the immunoSEQ multiplex PCR reads, yielding one entry per CDR3 protein. The data show a few hundred thousand distinct CDR3 sequences, around 96% seen once. Sequencing used CD4+ T cells from PBMCs. The receptors stem from a human donor with multiple sclerosis.

The V gene is TRBV7-6, the J gene TRBJ2-3; 10 nucleotides match TRBD2. Germline trimming cut 1 base from V and 1 base from J; bases unmatched to any gene: 2. Germline CDR1 reads SGHVS; CDR2 reads FNYEAQ. The length of the CDR3 is 16 residues. The CDR3 sequence: CASSLGAGGGTDTQYF. CDR3 bases: TGTGCCAGCAGCTTAGGAGCGGGAGGGGGCACAGATACGCAGTATTTT.

This CDR3 reads CASSPLVLYEQYF. The CDR3 DNA follows: TGTGCCAGCTCACCACTGGTTCTCTACGAGCAGTACTTC. The rearrangement joins TRBV18 to TRBJ2-7; D is uncertain. Germline V lookup: CDR1 KGHSH, CDR2 LQKENI. Trimming cost V 1 base and J 3 bases, with 7 bases left between them. CDR3 size: 13 residues.

This chain connects TRBV29-1 to TRBJ1-2; D is perhaps TRBD1 (6 bases). Germline-derived CDR1 and CDR2 are SQVTM and ANQGSEA. This CDR3 is built from 14 residues. V was trimmed by 2 bases and J by 14 bases, leaving 24 bases between them. In DNA, the CDR3 is TGCAGCGTTGAAAAAGGGGGGGCTCCGGAGAGGTGTACCTTC. Translated: CSVEKGGAPERCTF.

This rearrangement joins TRBV28 to TRBJ2-5; 15 bases align to TRBD2. Germline-derived CDR1 and CDR2 are MDHEN and SYDVKM. V shed 5 bases, J shed 4 bases, and the junction held 8 bases outside the gene matches. CDR3 length: 17 amino acids. CDR3: CASSVGLAGGGRETQYF. CDR3 nucleotide sequence: TGTGCCAGCAGTGTGGGACTAGCGGGAGGAGGGAGAGAGACCCAGTACTTC.

The rearrangement uses TRBV7-9 and TRBJ2-7; D is unresolved. CDR1 and CDR2 from the germline V gene are SEHNR and FQNEAQ (reference sequence). The V end was cut by 5 bases, the J end by 1 base, with 9 bases between. This CDR3 has 13 amino acids. CDR3 region: CASSLPNSYEQYF. For the CDR3, the DNA is TGTGCCAGCAGCCTTCCCAATTCCTACGAGCAGTACTTC.

The chain combines TRBV5-1 with TRBJ2-3; D is undetermined. Per germline, CDR1 SGHRS and CDR2 YFSETQ. V lost 1 base, J lost 7 bases, and 16 bases lay in between. This CDR3 comprises 15 residues. The CDR3 here is CASSLSASLGNTQYF. The CDR3, as DNA: TGCGCCAGCAGCTTGTCAGCCTCCTTGGGCAATACGCAGTATTTT.

The chain links TRBV12-3 or TRBV12-4 to TRBJ1-2; maybe TRBD1 (6 bases). CDR3 size: 14 residues. Trimming stripped 3 bases from V and 3 bases from J, with 11 bases between. CDR3 amino acids: CASSFLPGDYGYTF. The CDR3 DNA sequence: TGTGCCAGCAGTTTCTTACCAGGGGACTATGGCTACACCTTC.

V and J are TRBV20-1 and TRBJ2-5, with D maybe TRBD2 (6 bases). V lost 1 base and J 3 bases, leaving 24 bases between the germline ends. Germline CDR1 is DFQATT and CDR2 is SNEGSKA (reference sequence). The CDR3 has 18 residues. The chain's CDR3 is CSARGLLPGLRPEETQYF. The DNA for the CDR3 is TGCAGTGCTAGAGGCCTCCTACCGGGACTGCGCCCCGAAGAGACCCAGTACTTC.

CDR3 region: CASITTTANEQFF. CDR3 coding DNA: TGTGCCAGCATCACCACCACGGCTAATGAGCAGTTCTTC. J is TRBJ2-1 and V is TRBV2, with D unclear. V gave up 7 bases and J gave up 7 bases, with 14 bases separating them. CDR1 is SNHLY, CDR2 FYNNEI, per germline. There are 13 residues in the CDR3.

The V and J genes are TRBV12-3 or TRBV12-4 and TRBJ2-3; TRBD1 is a possible D gene (6 bases). The CDR3 covers 14 residues. Trimming took 4 bases from V and 1 from J, leaving 9 bases between them. CDR3 DNA: TGTGCCAGCAGTTCGACAGGAGGCACAGATACGCAGTATTTT. This sequence encodes CASSSTGGTDTQYF.